This T cell receptor beta chain was identified during a study of response to subunit inactivated influenza vaccine. Study observations and caveats: Authors proposed each seasonal influenza vaccination draws in few new T cells.

This clonotype was counted only a few times. Its matching antigen is unknown. CDR3 size: 15 residues. Germline V gene lookup returns CDR1 LNHNV and CDR2 YYDKDF (reference sequence). V was cut by 0 bases and J by 4 bases, with 9 bases left in between. TCRdb re-called the RT-PCR reads through MiXCR, storing one row per CDR3 protein. The sample records some 850,000 distinct CDR3 sequences, around a sixth being singletons. The V and J genes are TRBV15 and TRBJ2-2; no clear D. This TCR was sampled from a man in his fifties who received an inactivated influenza vaccine. The source was PBMCs from blood, collected more than 4 days after vaccination. The CDR3 loop is CATSRDVASTGELFF. The CDR3 DNA is TGTGCCACCAGCAGAGATGTAGCTAGCACCGGGGAGCTGTTTTTT.